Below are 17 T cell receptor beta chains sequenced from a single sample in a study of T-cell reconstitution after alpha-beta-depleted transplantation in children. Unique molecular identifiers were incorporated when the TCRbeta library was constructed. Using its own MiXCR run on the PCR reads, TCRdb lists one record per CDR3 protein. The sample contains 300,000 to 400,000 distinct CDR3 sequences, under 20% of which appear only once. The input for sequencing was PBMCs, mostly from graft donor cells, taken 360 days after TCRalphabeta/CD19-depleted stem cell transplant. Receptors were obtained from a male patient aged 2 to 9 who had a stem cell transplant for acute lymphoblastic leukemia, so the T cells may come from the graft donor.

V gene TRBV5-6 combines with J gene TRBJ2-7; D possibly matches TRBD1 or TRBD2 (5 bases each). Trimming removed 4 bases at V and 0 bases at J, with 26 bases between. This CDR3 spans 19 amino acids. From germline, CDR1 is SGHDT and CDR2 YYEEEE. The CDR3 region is CASSPLSFRWAGSSYEQYF. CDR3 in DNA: TGTGCCAGCAGCCCCCTAAGTTTCCGGTGGGCAGGGAGCTCCTACGAGCAGTACTTC.

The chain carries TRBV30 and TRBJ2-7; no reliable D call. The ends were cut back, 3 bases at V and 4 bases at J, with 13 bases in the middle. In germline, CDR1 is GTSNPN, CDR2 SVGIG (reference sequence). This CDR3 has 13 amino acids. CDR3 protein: CAWRENRGYEQYF. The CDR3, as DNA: TGTGCCTGGAGGGAGAACAGAGGATACGAGCAGTACTTC.

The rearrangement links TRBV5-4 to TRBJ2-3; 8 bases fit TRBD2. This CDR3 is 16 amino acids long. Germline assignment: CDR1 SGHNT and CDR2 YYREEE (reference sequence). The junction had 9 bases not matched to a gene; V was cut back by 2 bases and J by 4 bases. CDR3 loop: CASSLGAGAAADTQYF. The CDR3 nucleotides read TGTGCCAGCAGCTTAGGAGCGGGAGCGGCAGCAGATACGCAGTATTTT.

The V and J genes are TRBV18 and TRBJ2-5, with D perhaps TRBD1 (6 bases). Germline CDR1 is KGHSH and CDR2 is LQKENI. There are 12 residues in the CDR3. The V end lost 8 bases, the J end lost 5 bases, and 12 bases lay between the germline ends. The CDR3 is CASMDSEETQYF. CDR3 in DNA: TGTGCCAGCATGGACAGTGAGGAGACCCAGTACTTC.

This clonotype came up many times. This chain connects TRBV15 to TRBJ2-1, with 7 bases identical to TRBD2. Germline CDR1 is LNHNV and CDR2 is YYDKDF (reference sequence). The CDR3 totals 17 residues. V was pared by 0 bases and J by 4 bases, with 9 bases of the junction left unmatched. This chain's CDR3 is CATSRDRGGLTYNEQFF. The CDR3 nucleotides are TGTGCCACCAGCAGAGATCGCGGGGGACTAACTTACAATGAGCAGTTCTTC.

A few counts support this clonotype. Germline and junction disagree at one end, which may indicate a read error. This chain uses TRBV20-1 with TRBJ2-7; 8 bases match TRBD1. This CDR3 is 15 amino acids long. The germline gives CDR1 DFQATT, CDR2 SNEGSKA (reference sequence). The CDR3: CSARVLETGDYEQYF. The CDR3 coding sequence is TGCAGTGCCAGAGTTTTGGAGACAGGGGACTACGAGCAGTACTTC.

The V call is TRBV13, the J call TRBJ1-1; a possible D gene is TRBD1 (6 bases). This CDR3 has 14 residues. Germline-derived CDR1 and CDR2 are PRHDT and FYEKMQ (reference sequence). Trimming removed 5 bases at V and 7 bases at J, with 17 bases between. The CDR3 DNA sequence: TGTGCCAGCAGCCTGGCAGGGGTGGGGAATGAAGCTTTCTTT. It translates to CASSLAGVGNEAFF.

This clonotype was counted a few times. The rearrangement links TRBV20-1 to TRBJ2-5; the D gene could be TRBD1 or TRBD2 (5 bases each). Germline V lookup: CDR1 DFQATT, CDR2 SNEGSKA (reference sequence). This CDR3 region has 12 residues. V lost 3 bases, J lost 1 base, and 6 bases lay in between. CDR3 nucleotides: TGCAGTGCTAGGAGGGGCCAAGAGACCCAGTACTTC. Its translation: CSARRGQETQYF.

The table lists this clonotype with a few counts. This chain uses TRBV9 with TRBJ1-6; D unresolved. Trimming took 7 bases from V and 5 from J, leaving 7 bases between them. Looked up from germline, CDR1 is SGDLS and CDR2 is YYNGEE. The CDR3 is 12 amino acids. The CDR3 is CASQRDNSPLHF. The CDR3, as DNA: TGTGCCAGCCAGAGGGATAATTCACCCCTCCACTTT. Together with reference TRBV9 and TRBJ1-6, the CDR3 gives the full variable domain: DSGVTQTPKHLITATGQRVTLRCSPRSGDLSVYWYQQSLDQGLQFLIQYYNGEERAKGNILERFSAQQFPDLHSELNLSSLELGDSALYFCASQRDNSPLHFGNGTRLTVT.

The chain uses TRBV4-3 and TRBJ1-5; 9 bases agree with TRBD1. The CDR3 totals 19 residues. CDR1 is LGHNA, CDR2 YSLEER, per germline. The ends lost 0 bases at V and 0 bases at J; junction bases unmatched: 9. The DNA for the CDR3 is TGCGCCAGCAGCCAAGAGACCGGGACAGGGATTTATAGCAATCAGCCCCAGCATTTT. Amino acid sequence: CASSQETGTGIYSNQPQHF.

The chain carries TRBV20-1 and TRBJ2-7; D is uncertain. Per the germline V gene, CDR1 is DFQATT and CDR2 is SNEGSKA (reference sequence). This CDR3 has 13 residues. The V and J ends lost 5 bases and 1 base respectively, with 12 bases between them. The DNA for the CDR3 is TGCAGTGCTGAAGAGGCGCCTTCCTACGAGCAGTACTTC. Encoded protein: CSAEEAPSYEQYF.

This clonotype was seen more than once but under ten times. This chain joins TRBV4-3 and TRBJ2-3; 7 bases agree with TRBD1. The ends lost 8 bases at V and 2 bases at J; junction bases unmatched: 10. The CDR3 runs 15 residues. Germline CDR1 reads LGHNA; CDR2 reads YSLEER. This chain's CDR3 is CASRPGTDPTDTQYF. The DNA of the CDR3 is TGCGCCAGCCGTCCGGGGACAGATCCCACAGATACGCAGTATTTT.

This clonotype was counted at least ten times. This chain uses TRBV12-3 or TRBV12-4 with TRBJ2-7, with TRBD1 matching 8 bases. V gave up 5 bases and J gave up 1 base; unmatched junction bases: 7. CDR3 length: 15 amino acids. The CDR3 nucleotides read TGTGCCAGCAGTCCAGGACAGGGCCTTTCCTACGAGCAGTACTTC. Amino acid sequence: CASSPGQGLSYEQYF.

CDR3 coding DNA: TGTGCCAGCAGCTTAATTACGGGGGGAGCAGAGACCCAGTACTTC. Amino acids: CASSLITGGAETQYF. The chain recombines TRBV7-2 with TRBJ2-5, with 7 bases lining up with TRBD2. The CDR3 contains 15 residues. V lost 2 bases to trimming and J lost 4 bases; unmatched junction nucleotides: 7. Germline V lookup: CDR1 SGHTA, CDR2 FQGNSA.

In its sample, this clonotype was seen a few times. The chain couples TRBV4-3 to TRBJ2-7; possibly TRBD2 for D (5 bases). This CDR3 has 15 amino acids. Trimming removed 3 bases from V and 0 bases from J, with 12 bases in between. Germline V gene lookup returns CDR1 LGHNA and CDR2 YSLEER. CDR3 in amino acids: CASSHWLGSSYEQYF. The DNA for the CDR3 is TGCGCCAGCAGCCATTGGCTAGGGAGCTCCTACGAGCAGTACTTC.

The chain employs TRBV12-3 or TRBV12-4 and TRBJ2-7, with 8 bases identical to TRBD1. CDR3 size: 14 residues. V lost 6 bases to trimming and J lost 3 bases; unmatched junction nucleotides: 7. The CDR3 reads CASSPKDRDYEQYF. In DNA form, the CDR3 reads TGTGCCAGCAGCCCTAAGGACAGGGACTACGAGCAGTACTTC.

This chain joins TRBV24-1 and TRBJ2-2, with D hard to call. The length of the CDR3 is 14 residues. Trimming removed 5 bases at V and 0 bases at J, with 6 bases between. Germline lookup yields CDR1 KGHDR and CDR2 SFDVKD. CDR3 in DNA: TGTGCCACCAGTGGCGTAGCGAACACCGGGGAGCTGTTTTTT. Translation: CATSGVANTGELFF.